This T cell receptor (beta chain) was sequenced for a study of lymphopenia after photon versus proton radiotherapy. Study findings and constraints: Better survival with proton therapy was suggested as possible, not demonstrated. After the lymphocyte nadir, photon-treated repertoires showed oligoclonal expansion, especially of CD8+ Temra cells. Larger post-nadir TCR diversity loss correlated inversely with survival in deceased patients.

TCRdb's table, derived via immunoSEQ multiplex PCR, lists solely in-frame clones and lacks some. Of 77,000 or so clones listed, about four fifths are singletons. Worth noting for this clone: Its antigen is unknown.

Germline V gene sequence: CDR1 MGHDK, CDR2 SYGVNS. CDR3 size: 14 residues. V was pared by 6 bases and J by 3 bases, with 14 bases between. The sample consisted of peripheral blood, taken from a patient treated with proton-based radiotherapy. The source of this sequence is a man in his sixties with pancreatic cancer. J is TRBJ1-2 and V is TRBV25-1; D gene ambiguous. CDR3 DNA sequence: TGTGCCAGCAGAGATAGACAATCTGACTATGGCTACACCTTC. This sequence encodes CASRDRQSDYGYTF.